This T cell receptor (beta chain) was captured in a study of T cell responses to AZD1222 COVID-19 vaccine. Study observations and caveats: At baseline, seropositivity was found in only a handful of AZD1222 recipients.

Pooled in the analysis were second doses at about 4 or about 12 weeks. On this clone itself: Its antigen is as yet unknown.

CDR1 is SGHTA and CDR2 is FQGNSA in the germline V gene. The CDR3 extends over 14 amino acids. Trimming at V came to 4 bases and at J to 4 bases, leaving 6 bases not matched to a gene. Some clones are missing from TCRdb's copy, which holds only in-frame ones; the method was immunoSEQ multiplex PCR. The data show 140,000 to 150,000 clones, 92% seen once. The input for sequencing was peripheral blood, taken 28 days after the second AZD1222 dose. The sequence came from an adult who received the AZD1222 COVID-19 vaccine. The chain couples TRBV7-2 to TRBJ2-5; 7 nucleotides line up with TRBD2. CDR3 sequence reads: CASSSSGGGETQYF. Here the CDR3 DNA reads TGTGCCAGCAGCTCCTCTGGGGGGGGAGAGACCCAGTACTTC. The full variable domain, in which reference TRBV7-2 and TRBJ2-5 provide the parts outside the CDR3, is GAGVSQSPSNKVTEKGKDVELRCDPISGHTALYWYRQSLGQGLEFLIYFQGNSAPDKSGLPSDRFSAERTGGSVSTLTIQRTQQEDSAVYLCASSSSGGGETQYFGPGTRLLVL.